One TCR beta chain is described in this entry. The table came from immunoSEQ multiplex PCR; TCRdb's copy has only in-frame clones and leaves some out. Altogether roughly 54,000 clones are present, about 84% being singletons, with the ten largest covering less than 2.5%. The record originates from a study of blood T cell repertoires in COVID-19. As for the study in general: The study drew acute and convalescent COVID-19 samples from the United States, Italy and Spain.

From germline, CDR1 is SGHRS and CDR2 YFSETQ. The trim removed 0 bases at V and 4 bases at J, leaving 2 bases unmatched. The CDR3 loop spans 14 amino acids. The clonotype originates from a woman between 55 and 75 years old with acute or convalescent COVID-19. Sequenced material: peripheral blood. This rearrangement joins TRBV5-1 to TRBJ2-5; 8 bases are a match to TRBD1. CDR3 nucleotides: TGCGCCAGCAGCTTGGGAACAGGGGGAGAGACCCAGTACTTC. This sequence encodes CASSLGTGGETQYF.